This T cell receptor (beta chain) is from a study of vaccination and CD4 T cells after COVID-19. As for the study in general: The authors exposed cells to overlapping spike peptides derived from SARS-CoV-2, HCoV-NL63, HCoV-OC43 and HCoV-229E.

Germline assignment: CDR1 SGHAT and CDR2 FQNNGV. Deletions cut 4 bases from V and 8 bases from J, with 21 bases between. The CDR3 runs to 16 residues. This clonotype was picked up one time. Its antigen is not identified. Described treatment: approximately nine-day PBMC culture with coronavirus spike peptide pools or control peptides (ViraFEST assay). The assay that was used to sequence DNA from cultured CD4+ T cells was the Oncomine TCR Beta short-read assay. Each CDR3 protein is one row after TCRdb ran MiXCR on the PCR reads. Of roughly 26,000 distinct CDR3 sequences listed, roughly two fifths are singletons. The study's findings and limits: SARS-CoV-2-reactive clonotype medians increased from around 20 to 38, not significantly. The great majority, 304 of 307 vaccine-specific clones, proved spike mono-reactive in convalescent patients.

Sequencing input: CD4+ T cells from blood, cultured in vitro. The rearrangement joins TRBV11-2 to TRBJ1-3; D is perhaps TRBD1 (5 bases). The receptor's source is a human donor who had recovered from COVID-19. CDR3 sequence (DNA): TGTGCCAGCAGCTCCTACCGTAGGGGCGGCCGGGACACCATATATTTT. Translation: CASSSYRRGGRDTIYF. The full variable domain, completed using reference TRBV11-2 and TRBJ1-3, is EAGVAQSPRYKIIEKRQSVAFWCNPISGHATLYWYQQILGQGPKLLIQFQNNGVVDDSQLPKDRFSAERLKGVDSTLKIQPAKLEDSAVYLCASSSYRRGGRDTIYFGEGSWLTVV.